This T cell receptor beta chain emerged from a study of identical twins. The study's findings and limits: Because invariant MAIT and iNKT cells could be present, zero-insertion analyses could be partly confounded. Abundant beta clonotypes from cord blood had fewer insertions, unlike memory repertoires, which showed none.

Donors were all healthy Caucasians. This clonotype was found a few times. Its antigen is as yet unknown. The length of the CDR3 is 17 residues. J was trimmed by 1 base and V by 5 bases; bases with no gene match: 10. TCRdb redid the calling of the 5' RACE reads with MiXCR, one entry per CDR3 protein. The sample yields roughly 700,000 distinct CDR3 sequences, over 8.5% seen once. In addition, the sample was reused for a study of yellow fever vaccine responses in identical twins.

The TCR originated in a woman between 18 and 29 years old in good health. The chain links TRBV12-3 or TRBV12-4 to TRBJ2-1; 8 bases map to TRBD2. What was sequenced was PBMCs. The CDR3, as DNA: TGTGCCAGCAGTCATCTAGCGGGTGGGAGGTCCTACAATGAGCAGTTCTTC. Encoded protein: CASSHLAGGRSYNEQFF.